The rows below give T cell receptor beta chains drawn from one sample of a study of T-cell memory formation after mild COVID-19. Via MiXCR, TCRdb re-called the 5' RACE reads, giving one row per CDR3 protein. The repertoire holds 580,000 or so distinct CDR3 sequences, with 15% to 20% as singletons. Specimen: PBMCs or a T cell subset sorted from them (not recorded which). The receptors come from an adult woman who had mild COVID-19 (a few samples of this study predate the infection). Cell type and time point are not known. CDR3s include the opening cysteine and the closing phenylalanine or tryptophan. The D gene is left open where the match is weak. Expanded clones get a size class; other rows say once, few or many, or leave the size out.

clone size	CDR3 length	V gene	J gene	D gene	CDR3 protein	CDR3 DNA
few	13	TRBV29-1	TRBJ2-3	TRBD1	CSVGQGAKTAQYF	TGCAGCGTTGGACAGGGGGCGAAGACTGCGCAGTATTTT
few	19	TRBV14	TRBJ2-2	TRBD2	CASSPLRGLAGLNTGELFF	TGTGCCAGCAGCCCACTACGGGGACTAGCGGGGCTAAACACCGGGGAGCTGTTTTTT
few	11	TRBV28	TRBJ2-7	NA	CASTRTYEQYF	TGTGCCAGCACCCGAACCTACGAGCAGTACTTC
NA	11	TRBV24-1	TRBJ2-1	NA	CATSVSREQFF	TGTGCCACCAGTGTCTCGCGGGAGCAGTTCTTC
few	14	TRBV4-3	TRBJ2-3	NA	CASSQDEGTDTQYF	TGCGCCAGCAGCCAAGACGAGGGCACAGATACGCAGTATTTT
few	21	TRBV6-5	TRBJ2-3	TRBD1	CASSKTGPSDGTGANTDTQYF	TGTGCCAGCAGTAAAACTGGCCCTTCCGACGGGACAGGGGCCAACACAGATACGCAGTATTTT
few	15	TRBV15	TRBJ2-5	TRBD2	CATSKLAGPQETQYF	TGTGCCACCAGCAAACTAGCGGGGCCACAAGAGACCCAGTACTTC
NA	15	TRBV27	TRBJ1-5	NA	CASSLTQGSNQPQHF	TGTGCCAGCAGTTTAACGCAGGGTAGCAATCAGCCCCAGCATTTT
NA	16	TRBV4-2	TRBJ1-4	NA	CASSQGWSSGAEKLFF	TGTGCCAGCAGCCAAGGTTGGAGTTCAGGGGCGGAAAAACTGTTTTTT
NA	18	TRBV7-9	TRBJ2-7	TRBD2	CASSSPGLAGERSYEQYF	TGTGCCAGCAGCTCCCCGGGACTAGCGGGAGAACGGTCCTACGAGCAGTACTTC
NA	15	TRBV29-1	TRBJ1-2	TRBD1	CSVQDREMSYYGYTF	TGCAGCGTTCAGGACAGGGAAATGTCCTACTATGGCTACACCTTC
NA	13	TRBV12-3/TRBV12-4	TRBJ1-1	TRBD1	CASSVPGQGEAFF	TGTGCCAGCAGTGTCCCGGGACAGGGGGAGGCTTTCTTT
NA	13	TRBV20-1	TRBJ1-5	NA	CSARPRLNQPKHF	TGCAGTGCTAGACCGAGACTCAATCAGCCCAAGCATTTT
NA	18	TRBV7-3	TRBJ2-1	NA	CASSPLPASGSSYNEQFF	TGTGCCAGCAGCCCACTCCCAGCCTCGGGGAGCTCCTACAATGAGCAGTTCTTC
many	14	TRBV7-9	TRBJ1-1	NA	CASSDLDRNTEAFF	TGTGCCAGCAGCGATCTGGACAGGAACACTGAAGCTTTCTTT
few	14	TRBV11-1	TRBJ2-7	TRBD1	CASSQNRGNYEQYF	TGTGCCAGCAGCCAGAACAGGGGTAACTACGAGCAGTACTTC
NA	11	TRBV12-3/TRBV12-4	TRBJ2-7	TRBD1	CASSQGQGRRF	TGTGCCAGCAGCCAGGGACAGGGGCGCCGCTTC
NA	12	TRBV12-3/TRBV12-4	TRBJ1-2	NA	CASSPPRRFHTF	TGTGCCAGCAGTCCTCCCCGGCGTTTCCACACCTTC
few	13	TRBV6-1	TRBJ2-4	TRBD1	CASSGDSKNIQYF	TGTGCCAGCAGTGGGGACAGCAAAAACATTCAGTACTTC
many	16	TRBV30	TRBJ2-1	NA	CAWSDLGGPRYNEQFF	TGTGCCTGGAGTGACCTGGGGGGGCCACGTTACAATGAGCAGTTCTTC
NA	15	TRBV20-1	TRBJ1-3	NA	CSARDRRYPGNTIYF	TGCAGTGCTAGAGATCGGAGGTATCCTGGAAACACCATATATTTT
NA	18	TRBV4-2	TRBJ1-3	NA	CASSQGYEGRYSGNTIYF	TGTGCCAGCAGCCAAGGGTACGAGGGGAGGTACTCTGGAAACACCATATATTTT
few	13	TRBV30	TRBJ2-2	TRBD2	CARTSGKLGELFF	TGTGCCCGGACTAGCGGGAAACTCGGGGAGCTGTTTTTT
few	17	TRBV20-1	TRBJ1-5	TRBD1	CSASMAGQGVTKQPQHF	TGCAGTGCTAGTATGGCGGGACAGGGGGTAACGAAACAGCCCCAGCATTTT
NA	14	TRBV7-2	TRBJ2-3	TRBD1	CASGQGDGTDTQYF	TGTGCCAGCGGCCAGGGGGATGGCACAGATACGCAGTATTTT
many	14	TRBV9	TRBJ2-2	NA	CASRGDANTGELFF	TGTGCCAGCAGGGGGGACGCGAACACCGGGGAGCTGTTTTTT
NA	17	TRBV27	TRBJ1-1	TRBD1	CASSFTGQGRMNTEAFF	TGTGCCAGCAGTTTTACGGGACAGGGGAGGATGAACACTGAAGCTTTCTTT
few	15	TRBV11-3	TRBJ2-3	NA	CASSLAGGQGDTQYF	TGTGCCAGCAGCTTAGCGGGGGGCCAGGGAGATACGCAGTATTTT
many	15	TRBV24-1	TRBJ1-2	TRBD1	CATSDSGQGRDGYTF	TGTGCCACCAGTGACTCGGGACAGGGCCGGGATGGCTACACCTTC
NA	16	TRBV5-6	TRBJ2-5	NA	CASSQDRGTVEETQYF	TGTGCCAGCAGCCAAGACCGGGGGACCGTTGAAGAGACCCAGTACTTC
NA	14	TRBV10-3	TRBJ2-3	TRBD2	CAITEQSGSDTQYF	TGTGCCATCACCGAGCAAAGCGGGAGTGATACGCAGTATTTT
few	17	TRBV7-9	TRBJ1-4	TRBD1	CASSPGQGALGNEKLFF	TGTGCCAGCAGCCCAGGACAGGGGGCGCTTGGTAATGAAAAACTGTTTTTT
NA	15	TRBV12-3/TRBV12-4	TRBJ1-2	NA	CASSLRLKVRHGYTF	TGTGCCAGCAGTTTACGGCTGAAGGTACGACACGGCTACACCTTC
NA	16	TRBV7-9	TRBJ1-2	NA	CASSPGGQAWNYGYTF	TGTGCCAGCAGTCCAGGAGGGCAGGCCTGGAACTATGGCTACACCTTC
few	13	TRBV12-3/TRBV12-4	TRBJ1-2	NA	CASSPPPMVGYTF	TGTGCCAGCAGTCCCCCCCCGATGGTTGGCTACACCTTC
few	13	TRBV28	TRBJ2-7	NA	CASSRDDRYEQYF	TGTGCCAGCAGCCGTGACGACCGGTACGAGCAGTACTTC
few	15	TRBV27	TRBJ1-1	NA	CASSTSRLVATEAFF	TGTGCCAGCAGTACATCCCGATTGGTGGCCACTGAAGCTTTCTTT
NA	13	TRBV7-9	TRBJ2-7	TRBD1	CASSMDRVDEQYF	TGTGCCAGCAGCATGGACAGGGTCGACGAGCAGTACTTC
NA	14	TRBV4-2	TRBJ2-5	TRBD2	CASGAGGLEETQYF	TGTGCCAGCGGCGCGGGAGGATTGGAAGAGACCCAGTACTTC
many	15	TRBV19	TRBJ1-1	TRBD1	CASSMVDRGNAEAFF	TGTGCCAGTAGTATGGTCGACAGGGGTAACGCTGAAGCTTTCTTT
NA	12	TRBV12-3/TRBV12-4	TRBJ1-5	NA	CASNWGNQPQHF	TGTGCCAGCAACTGGGGCAATCAGCCCCAGCATTTT
many	13	TRBV5-1	TRBJ1-2	NA	CASSPGANYGYTF	TGTGCCAGCAGCCCCGGAGCTAACTATGGCTACACCTTC
NA	13	TRBV29-1	TRBJ1-2	NA	CSVEGKGQRGYTF	TGCAGCGTTGAGGGGAAGGGGCAGCGGGGCTACACCTTC
NA	15	TRBV7-9	TRBJ1-1	NA	CASSPADDAVTEAFF	TGTGCCAGCAGTCCAGCGGATGATGCGGTCACTGAAGCTTTCTTT
few	12	TRBV11-3	TRBJ2-2	NA	CASSFISGELFF	TGTGCCAGCAGCTTTATTTCCGGGGAGCTGTTTTTT
many	17	TRBV10-3	TRBJ2-3	NA	CAIAAARTRVFTDTQYF	TGTGCCATCGCGGCTGCGCGGACCCGCGTGTTCACAGATACGCAGTATTTT
NA	15	TRBV5-1	TRBJ2-7	TRBD2	CASRLAGDSSYEQYF	TGCGCCAGCAGATTAGCGGGGGATTCTTCCTACGAGCAGTACTTC
few	12	TRBV7-2	TRBJ2-3	NA	CASSLERLGQYF	TGTGCCAGCAGCTTAGAGAGGCTTGGGCAGTATTTT
few	14	TRBV13	TRBJ2-7	TRBD1	CASSSGQGHYEQYF	TGTGCCAGCAGCTCGGGACAGGGTCACTACGAGCAGTACTTC
NA	15	TRBV7-2	TRBJ2-1	TRBD2	CASRAGTSGFYEQFF	TGTGCCAGCAGGGCCGGGACTAGCGGCTTCTATGAGCAGTTCTTC
few	14	TRBV5-6	TRBJ1-2	TRBD1	CASSLRGQGSGYTF	TGTGCCAGCAGCTTAAGAGGACAGGGAAGTGGCTACACCTTC
few	12	TRBV20-1	TRBJ2-3	NA	CSASEQGDTQYF	TGCAGTGCTAGTGAGCAGGGAGATACGCAGTATTTT
NA	14	TRBV9	TRBJ2-5	NA	CASSVGWGQETQYF	TGTGCCAGCAGCGTAGGCTGGGGGCAAGAGACCCAGTACTTC